This T cell receptor (beta chain) originates from a study of blood T cells in healthy people across ages. Primers used in a second PCR of about 6 to 11 cycles were a sample-barcoded 5' primer and a J-beta primer mix. TCRdb re-called the 5' RACE reads with MiXCR, one entry per CDR3 protein. The sample holds about 1.5 million distinct CDR3 sequences, about 40% seen once. Deletions cut 4 bases from V and 0 bases from J, with 15 bases between. Germline V gives CDR1 SGHRS, CDR2 YFSETQ. The CDR3 totals 16 residues. Input material: blood. The rearrangement joins TRBV5-1 to TRBJ2-3; no clear D. This TCR was recovered from a young woman in good health. DNA for the CDR3: TGCGCCAGCAGCACCCGGCCGCTTAGTAGCACAGATACGCAGTATTTT. Residues: CASSTRPLSSTDTQYF.